This passage covers 17 T cell receptor beta chains from one sample sequenced in a study of CD8+CD57+ T cells in acquired aplastic anemia. Genomic DNA provided the template from which TCR beta VDJ and CDR3 profiles were obtained. TCRdb ran MiXCR on the reads and lists one entry per CDR3 protein. Here the sample spans about 190,000 distinct CDR3 sequences, roughly half being singletons. By flow cytometry, patients selected for sequencing had shown an expansion of CD8+CD57+ cells. The sample consisted of sorted CD4+, CD8+, or CD8+CD57+ T cells (not recorded which) from PBMCs. The receptors derive from a human donor with aplastic anemia.

The chain has TRBV6-5 and TRBJ2-1, with 9 bases fitting TRBD2. V shed 2 bases and J 5 bases; nucleotides not matched to a gene: 4. Germline loops: CDR1 MNHEY, CDR2 SVGAGI. CDR3 length: 15 residues. CDR3 protein: CASSYGTSYDNEQFF. CDR3 nucleotide sequence: TGTGCCAGCAGTTACGGGACTAGCTATGACAATGAGCAGTTCTTC.

This chain joins TRBV24-1 and TRBJ2-3; D uncertain. Trimming took off 2 bases at V and 2 bases at J, with 4 bases between the two ends. The germline gives CDR1 KGHDR, CDR2 SFDVKD. The CDR3 extends over 13 amino acids. CDR3 in amino acids: CATSDSATDTQYF. DNA of the CDR3: TGTGCCACCAGTGATTCAGCCACAGATACGCAGTATTTT.

The table lists this clonotype with a few counts. The chain has TRBV18 and TRBJ2-5, with D unresolved. CDR3 length equals 13 residues. Germline assignment: CDR1 KGHSH and CDR2 LQKENI. Between the trimmed V and J ends, which lost 1 base and 2 bases, there was a span of 5 bases. The CDR3 here is CASSPQIQETQYF. The CDR3 nucleotides read TGTGCCAGCTCACCACAAATACAAGAGACCCAGTACTTC.

This clonotype was seen more than once but under ten times. CDR3: CASSIGEYLDTQYF. The DNA for the CDR3 is TGTGCCAGTAGTATAGGGGAGTACTTAGATACGCAGTATTTT. The rearrangement uses TRBV19 and TRBJ2-3, with D tentatively TRBD2 (5 bases). V lost 1 base and J 5 bases, leaving 10 bases between the germline ends. Germline V gives CDR1 LNHDA, CDR2 SQIVND (reference sequence). The CDR3 length is 14 residues.

A word on this clonotype: A much larger clonotype is one base distant, so this may be a read error. In DNA, the CDR3 is TGTGCCAGCACTCCGGGACAGGGGATCGGGGAGCCGTTTTTT. Amino acids: CASTPGQGIGEPFF. The chain is built from TRBV12-3 or TRBV12-4 and TRBJ2-2; TRBD1 matches at 10 bases. The CDR3 length is 14 residues.

The chain has TRBV5-1 and TRBJ1-2, with TRBD1 matching 7 bases. The CDR3 runs to 11 residues. V dropped 0 bases and J dropped 11; count of bases not matched to a gene: 1. The germline CDR1 and CDR2 sequences are SGHRS and YFSETQ. For the CDR3, the DNA is TGCGCCAGCAGCTTGGAGGGGGCATACACCTTC. It yields the protein CASSLEGAYTF.

This clonotype was seen once. The V and J genes are TRBV20-1 and TRBJ2-7, with D possibly TRBD1 on 6 matching bases. This CDR3 has 15 residues. Trimming shortened V by 1 base and J by 3 bases, and 16 bases separated the two germline ends. Germline CDR1 and CDR2: DFQATT and SNEGSKA (reference sequence). CDR3 bases: TGCAGTGCTAGAGGGACGGGACACCTACTCTACGAGCAGTACTTC. Translated: CSARGTGHLLYEQYF.

Points on this clonotype: A much larger clone sits a single nucleotide away, making a read error possible. V gene TRBV20-1 combines with J gene TRBJ2-3; weak D call: TRBD2 (5 bases). Looked up from germline, CDR1 is DFQATT and CDR2 is SNEGSKA (reference sequence). The CDR3 loop spans 14 amino acids. For the CDR3, the DNA is TGCAGTGGGAGATCGAACTGGAAAGGAGGTACGCTGTATTTT. Its protein is CSGRSNWKGGTLYF.

This clonotype was seen repeatedly, ten times or more. This chain uses TRBV6-1 with TRBJ2-5, with D possibly matching TRBD1 (6 bases). V was pared by 7 bases and J by 3 bases, with 15 bases between. The CDR3 has 14 amino acids. Germline CDR1 MNHNS, CDR2 SASEGT. As DNA, the CDR3 is TGTGCCAGCACGGGCAGGGGATCGGAAGAGACCCAGTACTTC. It translates to CASTGRGSEETQYF.

The chain carries TRBV7-3 and TRBJ1-6, with D tentatively TRBD1 (6 bases). From germline, CDR1 is SGHTA and CDR2 FQGTGA. The CDR3 consists of 13 residues. V lost 5 bases and J 8 bases, leaving 10 bases between the germline ends. The DNA of the CDR3 is TGTGCCAGCAGCGCCACAGGGCATTCACCCCTCCACTTT. It codes for CASSATGHSPLHF.

This clonotype was seen just once. The rearrangement links TRBV7-2 to TRBJ1-3; 7 bases agree with TRBD1. The junction had 4 bases not matched to a gene; V was cut back by 5 bases and J by 0 bases. CDR1 is SGHTA and CDR2 is FQGNSA in the germline V gene. The CDR3 contains 15 residues. The CDR3, as DNA: TGTGCCAGCAGCCTCCGACAGGGCTCTGGAAACACCATATATTTT. Amino acids: CASSLRQGSGNTIYF.

Concerning this clonotype itself: Germline is not matched at one junction end, which may reflect a read error. CDR3 in DNA: TGTGCCAGCATGGTTAGCGCCTCCTACGAGCGGTACTTC. Protein sequence: CASMVSASYERYF. The chain is built from TRBV2 and TRBJ2-7, with D possibly matching TRBD2 (5 bases). CDR1 is SNHLY and CDR2 is FYNNEI in the germline V gene. The CDR3 extends over 13 amino acids.

This clonotype showed up many times. The V call is TRBV24-1, the J call TRBJ2-1; TRBD2 aligns across 7 bases. In germline, CDR1 is KGHDR, CDR2 SFDVKD. J gave up 4 bases and V 4 bases, and 6 bases lay outside the gene matches. The CDR3 spans 15 residues. The CDR3 DNA sequence: TGTGCCACCAGTGAACCTAGCGGAGGTTACAATGAGCAGTTCTTC. This gives the protein CATSEPSGGYNEQFF.

This clonotype occurred many times. The chain carries TRBV7-3 and TRBJ2-3, with 8 bases fitting TRBD2. The CDR3 spans 18 residues. The V and J ends lost 1 base and 6 bases, in that order; junction bases with no gene match: 15. Per the germline V gene, CDR1 is SGHTA and CDR2 is FQGTGA. The CDR3 region has the DNA TGTGCCAGCAGCTTAAGGCCTCGCGGGAGGACTCAGGGGGATACGCAGTATTTT. Encoded protein: CASSLRPRGRTQGDTQYF.

This clonotype has a count of ten or more. CDR3 DNA sequence: TGTGCCAGCAGTCCTACAGGGAACTATGGCTACACCTTC. The encoded protein is CASSPTGNYGYTF. The J gene is TRBJ1-2, the V gene TRBV2; a weak D match, TRBD1 (6 bases). There are 13 residues in the CDR3. The ends were cut back, 5 bases at V and 2 bases at J, with 9 bases in the middle. The germline V gene encodes CDR1 SNHLY and CDR2 FYNNEI. Filled out from reference TRBV2 and TRBJ1-2, the complete variable domain reads EPEVTQTPSHQVTQMGQEVILRCVPISNHLYFYWYRQILGQKVEFLVSFYNNEISEKSEIFDDQFSVERPDGSNFTLKIRSTKLEDSAMYFCASSPTGNYGYTFGSGTRLTVV.

Only one count was recorded for this clonotype. J is TRBJ2-1 and V is TRBV19, with D perhaps TRBD1 (6 bases). In germline, CDR1 is LNHDA, CDR2 SQIVND (reference sequence). The CDR3 extends over 14 amino acids. V was pared by 6 bases and J by 6 bases, with 15 bases between. CDR3 protein: CASSEDRTSNEQFF. The CDR3 DNA sequence: TGTGCCAGTAGCGAGGACAGAACGAGCAATGAGCAGTTCTTC.

J is TRBJ1-2 and V is TRBV15, with no clear D. Germline CDR1 and CDR2: LNHNV and YYDKDF (reference sequence). The CDR3 has 12 amino acids. V dropped 3 bases and J dropped 8 bases, with 10 bases sitting between them. CDR3 region: CATSSGYRGYTF. The CDR3 nucleotides are TGTGCCACCAGCAGCGGATACAGAGGCTACACCTTC.